This TCR beta chain came from a study of shared clonotypes between healthy human individuals. Data came from immunoSEQ multiplex PCR; TCRdb stores just in-frame clones and leaves some out. The sample has some 630,000 clones, around 96% seen once. This CDR3 is 17 amino acids long. Trimming removed 0 bases at V and 5 bases at J, with 19 bases between. Per germline, CDR1 MNHNS and CDR2 SASEGT. For this clone: Its target is not known.

Broader study findings: In having few donors, the study represented limited genetic and exposure-history diversity. It was the non-shared clonotypes that had lower generation probabilities than clonotypes shared by all four donors.

Naive CD8 populations comprised CD45RO-negative cells positively selected for CCR7, excluding terminally differentiated effector memory CD45RA+ cells. The source is a woman younger than 45 in good health. This chain uses TRBV6-1 with TRBJ2-5; D tentatively fits TRBD1 or TRBD2 (6 bases each). The sequenced material came from naive CD8+ T cells sorted from blood. The CDR3, as DNA: TGTGCCAGCAGTGAAGCGCTCTGGGGGGCCGGGTGGGAGACCCAGTACTTC. Translation: CASSEALWGAGWETQYF.